The subject of this entry is one TCR beta chain. The data were obtained in a study of blood T cell repertoires in COVID-19. Overall study: The study drew acute and convalescent COVID-19 samples from the United States, Italy and Spain. PBMCs, B-cell-depleted T cells, or T cells were the source of the cDNA or gDNA that made up the material.

Cohort placement rested on clinical history that participants reported themselves. In the original workflow: The assay estimated nucleated cells by amplifying reference gene primers. Generated by immunoSEQ multiplex PCR, the TCRdb table keeps only in-frame clones and is missing some. V, J and clone size are taken as reported in that table, and D and trimming were inferred from the DNA itself. The sample holds over 300,000 clones, roughly 90% seen once. Trimming took off 4 bases at V and 3 bases at J, with 10 bases between the two ends. Germline CDR1 and CDR2: SGHRS and YFSETQ. CDR3 size: 13 residues. The specimen was PBMCs or T cells enriched from blood (not recorded which). This clonotype was sampled from a woman in her twenties or thirties with acute COVID-19. The chain uses TRBV5-1 and TRBJ1-1, with D uncertain. The CDR3 nucleotides are TGCGCCAGCAGCCCGGCGGGGTACACTGAAGCTTTCTTT. Its protein is CASSPAGYTEAFF.